One sample yielded the 17 T cell receptor beta chains listed below, sequenced in a study of blood T cell repertoires in COVID-19. Produced via immunoSEQ multiplex PCR; TCRdb's table is partial and in-frame only. This sample yields some 150,000 clones, of which about 87% are seen a single time; more than 6.5% belongs to the top ten. Sequencing was performed on peripheral blood. These receptors were obtained from a woman between 50 and 59 years old with active or convalescent COVID-19.

This clone was seen only a few times. This sequence joins TRBV23-1 and TRBJ2-7; D is unresolved. TRBV23-1 is recorded as an ORF, its role being uncertain. CDR3 length equals 18 residues. V was cut by 0 bases and J by 0 bases, with 18 bases left in between. For the CDR3, the DNA is TGCGCCAGCAGTCAATCCACCTGTACCACTCTTAGCTCCTACGAGCAGTACTTC. This gives the protein CASSQSTCTTLSSYEQYF.

This rearrangement joins TRBV19 to TRBJ2-7; D not certain. The germline gives CDR1 LNHDA, CDR2 SQIVND (reference sequence). Trimming took 3 bases from V and 4 from J, leaving 10 bases between them. The CDR3 sequence is 13 residues long. CDR3 DNA: TGTGCCAGTAGTATCAACAACAGATACGAGCAGTACTTC. Translating it yields CASSINNRYEQYF.

The rearrangement joins TRBV6-2 or TRBV6-3 to TRBJ1-2, with TRBD1 as a possible D gene (5 bases). The germline gives CDR1 MNHEY, CDR2 SVGEGT. V was cut by 6 bases and J by 4 bases, with 21 bases left in between. This CDR3 spans 16 amino acids. The CDR3 loop is CASSPGLFKGGYGYTF. The CDR3 nucleotides are TGTGCCAGCAGCCCGGGACTTTTTAAGGGAGGCTATGGCTACACCTTC.

This rearrangement joins TRBV18 to TRBJ2-3, with TRBD2 as a possible D gene (5 bases). This CDR3 has 15 residues. V was shortened by 2 bases and J by 2 bases, with 11 bases between the two germline ends. In germline, CDR1 is KGHSH, CDR2 LQKENI. CDR3 in DNA: TGTGCCAGCTCACCAGTAAGGACTGTCACAGATACGCAGTATTTT. This codes for CASSPVRTVTDTQYF.

The J gene is TRBJ2-2, the V gene TRBV4-1, with no clear D. CDR1 and CDR2 (germline): MGHRA, YSYEKL. This CDR3 spans 15 amino acids. Trimming stripped 5 bases from V and 6 bases from J, with 16 bases between. CDR3 bases: TGCGCCAGCAGCTTGAGACCCCCTGGGCCCGGGGAGCTGTTTTTT. This sequence encodes CASSLRPPGPGELFF.

The V and J genes are TRBV7-9 and TRBJ1-1; possibly TRBD1 for D (5 bases). This CDR3 comprises 13 residues. In germline, CDR1 is SEHNR, CDR2 FQNEAQ (reference sequence). The V gene lost 5 bases and the J gene lost 4 bases, with 11 bases spanning the gap. The CDR3 region has the DNA TGTGCCAGCAGCCATCCCCAGGGCACTGAAGCTTTCTTT. Translated: CASSHPQGTEAFF. The full variable domain, completed using reference TRBV7-9 and TRBJ1-1, is DTGVSQNPRHKITKRGQNVTFRCDPISEHNRLYWYRQTLGQGPEFLTYFQNEAQLEKSRLLSDRFSAERPKGSFSTLEIQRTEQGDSAMYLCASSHPQGTEAFFGQGTRLTVV.

The chain recombines TRBV10-3 with TRBJ1-5; 12 bases line up with TRBD1. The CDR3 has 16 amino acids. Germline values: CDR1 ENHRY, CDR2 SYGVKD. Trimming took 2 bases from V and 3 from J; bases not matched to a gene: 2. The DNA for the CDR3 is TGTGCCATCAGTGAGGGGGACAGGGGGCTCAATCAGCCCCAGCATTTT. This codes for CAISEGDRGLNQPQHF.

The chain combines TRBV7-2 with TRBJ2-7; 13 bases fit TRBD2. The V and J ends lost 4 bases and 0 bases, in that order; junction bases with no gene match: 12. The CDR3 runs to 19 residues. CDR1 and CDR2 (germline): SGHTA, FQGNSA. DNA for the CDR3: TGTGCCAGCAGCTCGCGCTCCGGGACTAGCGGGATTCGCTCCTACGAGCAGTACTTC. Amino acids: CASSSRSGTSGIRSYEQYF.

This chain links TRBV28 with TRBJ2-1; TRBD2 aligns across 7 bases. V dropped 2 bases and J dropped 4; count of bases not matched to a gene: 11. The V gene's germline CDR1 is MDHEN and CDR2 SYDVKM. The CDR3 consists of 17 residues. CDR3 region: CASSLIGGRETYNEQFF. As DNA, the CDR3 is TGTGCCAGCAGTTTAATCGGTGGGCGGGAGACTTACAATGAGCAGTTCTTC.

The chain joins TRBV20-1 to TRBJ1-5; TRBD1 aligns across 8 bases. Germline CDR1 is DFQATT and CDR2 is SNEGSKA (reference sequence). The CDR3 is 13 residues long. J gave up 4 bases and V 3 bases, and 2 bases lay outside the gene matches. The CDR3 DNA reads TGCAGTGCTAGTGGACAGGGTAATCAGCCCCAGCATTTT. This encodes CSASGQGNQPQHF.

The J gene is TRBJ2-6, the V gene TRBV27, with D tentatively TRBD2 (7 bases). Per the germline V gene, CDR1 is MNHEY and CDR2 is SMNVEV (reference sequence). V shed 5 bases and J shed 2 bases, with 13 bases lying between them. The CDR3 sequence is 16 residues long. The CDR3 DNA reads TGTGCCAGCAGTGGAGGGGGGGGGACTGGGGCCAACGTCCTGACTTTC. Amino acids: CASSGGGGTGANVLTF.

The CDR3 nucleotides read TGTGCCAGCAGCTTACCAAATAGCAATGGCTACACCTTC. As protein: CASSLPNSNGYTF. The genes are TRBV7-2 and TRBJ1-2; D is ambiguous. Trimming cost V 2 bases and J 6 bases, with 10 bases left between them. This CDR3 comprises 13 residues. Germline V lookup: CDR1 SGHTA, CDR2 FQGNSA.

The chain joins TRBV6-2 or TRBV6-3 to TRBJ2-7, with D possibly TRBD1 on 6 matching bases. Deletions cut 8 bases from V and 4 bases from J, with 24 bases between. The CDR3 length is 16 residues. Germline CDR1 is MNHEY and CDR2 is SVGEGT. The CDR3: CASRLRGNRLIYEQYF. CDR3 DNA sequence: TGTGCCAGCCGCCTAAGGGGGAATCGGCTTATTTACGAGCAGTACTTC.

CDR3: CASSGTSLMKQYF. CDR3 bases: TGTGCCAGCAGTGGGACTAGCCTGATGAAGCAGTACTTC. The V call is TRBV27, the J call TRBJ2-7, with 9 bases matching TRBD2. V shed 5 bases, J shed 8 bases, and the junction held 7 bases outside the gene matches. Germline lookup yields CDR1 MNHEY and CDR2 SMNVEV (reference sequence). The CDR3 is 13 amino acids.

CDR3 residues: CASMVGRTNTGELFF. CDR3 DNA: TGTGCCAGTATGGTGGGGCGAACTAACACCGGGGAGCTGTTTTTT. The chain is built from TRBV19 and TRBJ2-2, with D maybe TRBD1 (5 bases). The ends were cut back, 7 bases at V and 2 bases at J, with 14 bases in the middle. The germline V gene encodes CDR1 LNHDA and CDR2 SQIVND (reference sequence). CDR3 length: 15 residues. Based on the CDR3 plus reference TRBV19 and TRBJ2-2, the full variable domain is DGGITQSPKYLFRKEGQNVTLSCEQNLNHDAMYWYRQDPGQGLRLIYYSQIVNDFQKGDIAEGYSVSREKKESFPLTVTSAQKNPTAFYLCASMVGRTNTGELFFGEGSRLTVL.

This clone was counted once. The chain couples TRBV5-4 to TRBJ1-1; the D gene is possibly TRBD1 (5 bases). The CDR3 is 14 residues long. Germline values: CDR1 SGHNT, CDR2 YYREEE (reference sequence). V lost 4 bases, J lost 0 bases, and 10 bases lay in between. The CDR3 DNA reads TGTGCCAGCAGCGTCGACAGCATGAACACTGAAGCTTTCTTT. Translated: CASSVDSMNTEAFF.

The count of this clone is one. The chain employs TRBV7-2 and TRBJ1-4; 9 nucleotides match TRBD1. With 5 bases clipped from V and 6 bases from J, the junction kept 7 bases outside the gene matches. The CDR3 is made up of 15 amino acids. Per germline, CDR1 SGHTA and CDR2 FQGNSA. CDR3 protein: CASSLRQGGYEKLFF. DNA for the CDR3: TGTGCCAGCAGCCTTCGACAGGGGGGGTATGAAAAACTGTTTTTT.